These 15 T cell receptor beta chains were all obtained from the same sample, sequenced in a study of metastatic and nonmetastatic thyroid tumors (dated by TCRdb to the early 2020s). The library was built by means of PCR. The sequencer listed for this sample is Illumina HiSeq 4000. The public reads were run again by TCRdb, first through fastp at Q25 and then through MiXCR, and only productive beta chains were kept. The sample table contains 30,000 to 50,000 clones; only one count was recorded for around an eighth of them. The ten largest clones represent over 7.5% of the sample. No patient had received any treatment before thyroid surgery. The sequenced sample consisted of blood. The source of these receptors is a female donor with papillary thyroid cancer or a benign thyroid nodule (not recorded which). Some clones in this sample may be carry-over from other donors' samples.

Regarding this clone: One end of the junction fails to match germline, which may point to a read error. The chain links TRBV9 to TRBJ1-2; D gene ambiguous. Germline CDR1 SGDLS, CDR2 YYNGEE. This CDR3 contains 14 residues. The CDR3 bases are TGTGCCAGCAGCCCAACGATAGATAACTACGGCTACACCTTC. Encoded protein: CASSPTIDNYGYTF.

This clone showed up many times. This CDR3 is also generated by other DNA sequences in the sample. J is TRBJ1-1 and V is TRBV27; D not certain. V was clipped by 2 bases and J by 1 base, with 5 bases between them. The CDR3 runs 13 residues. Germline V gene sequence: CDR1 MNHEY, CDR2 SMNVEV (reference sequence). CDR3 coding DNA: TGTGCCAGCAGTTTAAGAGGGAACACTGAAGCTTTCTTT. Protein: CASSLRGNTEAFF.

Many counts were recorded for this clone. The genes are TRBV6-1 and TRBJ2-2; D is tentatively TRBD1 or TRBD2 (5 bases each). Per the germline V gene, CDR1 is MNHNS and CDR2 is SASEGT. The CDR3 is 16 amino acids. Trimming took off 5 bases at V and 5 bases at J, with 18 bases between the two ends. CDR3 DNA: TGTGCCAGCAGTTTCCGGGACCGCCCGGATACCGGGGAGCTGTTTTTT. Translated, it gives CASSFRDRPDTGELFF.

This clone was seen ten or more times. The gene calls are TRBV7-9 and TRBJ1-1; D is ambiguous. The length of the CDR3 is 12 residues. With 5 bases removed from V and 1 base from J, the gap between germline ends came to 5 bases. Germline CDR1 and CDR2: SEHNR and FQNEAQ (reference sequence). The CDR3, as DNA: TGTGCCAGCAGCAAACAGAACACTGAAGCTTTCTTT. Its translation is CASSKQNTEAFF. The complete variable domain, with remaining parts taken from reference TRBV7-9 and TRBJ1-1, reads DTGVSQNPRHKITKRGQNVTFRCDPISEHNRLYWYRQTLGQGPEFLTYFQNEAQLEKSRLLSDRFSAERPKGSFSTLEIQRTEQGDSAMYLCASSKQNTEAFFGQGTRLTVV.

This clone was seen many times. The V and J genes are TRBV6-5 and TRBJ1-2, with 11 bases that match TRBD1. This CDR3 comprises 19 residues. Germline trimming cut 0 bases from V and 6 bases from J; bases unmatched to any gene: 15. The V gene's germline CDR1 is MNHEY and CDR2 SVGAGI. The chain's CDR3 is CASSYSLGYKGQGEDGYTF. The CDR3 DNA reads as TGTGCCAGCAGTTACTCGTTAGGCTATAAGGGACAGGGGGAGGATGGCTACACCTTC.

On this clone itself: Given a much more abundant clone one base away, this may be a read error. The CDR3 here is CASSQGVSTGELFF. DNA of the CDR3: TGTGCCAGCAGCCAAGGGGTCTCCACCGGGGAGCTGTTTTTT. V and J are TRBV4-2 and TRBJ2-2; unclear D gene. The CDR3 is 14 amino acids. The V gene lost 1 base and the J gene lost 4 bases, with 7 bases spanning the gap. Germline-derived CDR1 and CDR2 are LGHNA and YNFKEQ.

About this clone itself: At one boundary the junction diverges from the germline segment, which might be a read error. V usage is TRBV6-6 and J usage is TRBJ2-7; no clear D gene. The CDR3 runs to 14 residues. Germline CDR1 reads MNHNY; CDR2 reads SVGAGI (reference sequence). CDR3 DNA sequence: TGTGTCAGCAGTTACTCTCTGGAATCCTACGAGCAGTACTTC. Translated: CVSSYSLESYEQYF.

This clone was observed many times. A read error is possible here, since a much larger clone lies one base away. The V and J genes are TRBV7-8 and TRBJ2-7; 10 bases are shared with TRBD1. The germline V gene has CDR1 SGHVS and CDR2 FQNEAQ. This CDR3 comprises 15 residues. V shed 7 bases and J 3 bases; nucleotides not matched to a gene: 9. The CDR3 region has the DNA TGTGCCAGCAAAATCCGGGACAGGGGACTCTACGAGCAGTACTTC. Amino acid sequence: CASKIRDRGLYEQYF.

This clone came up a few times. This chain joins TRBV2 and TRBJ1-2; D gene uncertain. CDR1 is SNHLY, CDR2 FYNNEI, per germline. Trimming stripped 1 base from V and 8 bases from J, with 17 bases between. The CDR3 is made up of 15 amino acids. The CDR3, as DNA: TGTGCCAGCAGTGAAGGTAGTCTGGCCGCGAGAGGCTACACCTTC. This encodes CASSEGSLAARGYTF.

This clone has ten or more counts. The chain combines TRBV7-3 with TRBJ2-7, with 12 bases matching TRBD1. The CDR3 totals 19 residues. V lost 5 bases to trimming and J lost 3 bases; unmatched junction nucleotides: 17. The germline V gene encodes CDR1 SGHTA and CDR2 FQGTGA. The chain's CDR3 is CASSPGDRGRLSLLYEQYF. The CDR3 DNA follows: TGTGCCAGCAGCCCGGGGGACAGGGGGCGCTTGTCCCTTCTCTACGAGCAGTACTTC. Variable domain in full (rest from reference TRBV7-3 and TRBJ2-7): GAGVSQTPSNKVTEKGKYVELRCDPISGHTALYWYRQSLGQGPEFLIYFQGTGAADDSGLPNDRFFAVRPEGSVSTLKIQRTERGDSAVYLCASSPGDRGRLSLLYEQYFGPGTRLTVT.

This clone appeared many times. The chain couples TRBV4-1 to TRBJ1-2; no clear D. The CDR3 has 16 residues. The germline gives CDR1 MGHRA, CDR2 YSYEKL. The V gene lost 1 base and the J gene lost 4 bases, with 16 bases spanning the gap. The CDR3: CASSQVTAGSIYGYTF. Written as DNA, the CDR3 is TGCGCCAGCAGCCAAGTCACGGCTGGGTCTATCTATGGCTACACCTTC.

The chain combines TRBV2 with TRBJ1-5, with D possibly matching TRBD1 (6 bases). V shed 3 bases and J shed 6 bases, with 12 bases lying between them. Looked up from germline, CDR1 is SNHLY and CDR2 is FYNNEI. The CDR3 is 14 residues long. The CDR3 region is CASSERGGFQPQHF. The CDR3 bases are TGTGCCAGCAGTGAGAGGGGGGGCTTTCAGCCCCAGCATTTT.

This clone was observed many times. The chain couples TRBV12-3 or TRBV12-4 to TRBJ2-1, with 7 nucleotides matching TRBD2. The trim removed 3 bases at V and 6 bases at J, leaving 11 bases unmatched. The CDR3 loop spans 16 amino acids. The CDR3 DNA reads as TGTGCCAGCAGTTTGCAGGGAGGGCCAGTAAGCAATGAGCAGTTCTTC. As protein: CASSLQGGPVSNEQFF.

This clone was detected ten times or more. The chain employs TRBV7-8 and TRBJ1-3; possibly TRBD1 for D (5 bases). Trimming cost V 4 bases and J 0 bases, with 10 bases left between them. Germline loops: CDR1 SGHVS, CDR2 FQNEAQ. This CDR3 contains 15 residues. This CDR3 reads CASSSGRSSGNTIYF. CDR3 sequence (DNA): TGTGCCAGCAGCTCGGGACGTTCCTCTGGAAACACCATATATTTT.

The chain carries TRBV20-1 and TRBJ1-1; 10 bases are a match to TRBD1. The trim removed 6 bases at V and 1 base at J, leaving 5 bases unmatched. The CDR3 runs 14 residues. Germline CDR1 is DFQATT and CDR2 is SNEGSKA (reference sequence). The CDR3 loop reads CSAKGTGANTEAFF. The CDR3 DNA reads as TGCAGTGCAAAGGGGACAGGGGCGAACACTGAAGCTTTCTTT.